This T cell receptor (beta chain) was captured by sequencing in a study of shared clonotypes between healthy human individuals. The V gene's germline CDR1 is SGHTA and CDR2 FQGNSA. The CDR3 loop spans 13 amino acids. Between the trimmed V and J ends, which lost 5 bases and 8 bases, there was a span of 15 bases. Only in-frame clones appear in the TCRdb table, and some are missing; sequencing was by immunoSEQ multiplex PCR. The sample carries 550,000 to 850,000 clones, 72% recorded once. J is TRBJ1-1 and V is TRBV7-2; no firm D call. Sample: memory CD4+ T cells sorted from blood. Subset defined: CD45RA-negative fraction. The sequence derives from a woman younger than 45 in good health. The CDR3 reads CASSKARGVEAFF. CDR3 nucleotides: TGTGCCAGCAGCAAAGCCCGAGGTGTGGAAGCTTTCTTT.